Listed below are T cell receptor beta chains from one sample, sequenced in a study of cytomegalovirus exposure and HLA in healthy donors. Measured with immunoSEQ multiplex PCR; TCRdb has only the in-frame clones, and not every one. The sample yields over 150,000 clones, approximately 88% seen once. The specimen sequenced was PBMCs. These receptors originate from a boy aged 2 to 10 in good health and CMV-seronegative. CDR3s include the opening cysteine and the closing phenylalanine or tryptophan. D genes are given only for firm matches. Only part of the rows carry a size: once, few, many, or a class if the clone is expanded.

CDR3aa: CASRGTGWGYTF
CDR3nt: TGTGCCAGTCGGGGTACCGGGTGGGGCTACACCTTC
j_gene: TRBJ1-2
v_gene: TRBV2
d_gene: .
abundance: .

CDR3aa: CASSEGGTDTQYF
CDR3nt: TGTGCCAGCAGTGAGGGAGGCACAGATACGCAGTATTTT
j_gene: TRBJ2-3
v_gene: TRBV6-1
d_gene: .
abundance: .

CDR3aa: CASSFSRGDNEQFF
CDR3nt: TGCGCCAGCAGCTTCTCTAGGGGCGACAATGAGCAATTCTTC
j_gene: TRBJ2-1
v_gene: TRBV5-1
d_gene: .
abundance: .

CDR3aa: CAWGPGGFTDTQYF
CDR3nt: TGTGCCTGGGGGCCGGGGGGCTTCACAGATACGCAGTATTTT
j_gene: TRBJ2-3
v_gene: TRBV30
d_gene: .
abundance: .

CDR3aa: CSVRRGSSYEQYF
CDR3nt: TGCAGCGTGAGGCGGGGCAGCTCCTACGAGCAGTACTTC
j_gene: TRBJ2-7
v_gene: TRBV29-1
d_gene: .
abundance: .

CDR3aa: CASSPRGLVNTGELFF
CDR3nt: TGTGCCAGCAGCCCGCGGGGACTTGTAAACACCGGGGAGCTGTTTTTT
j_gene: TRBJ2-2
v_gene: TRBV14
d_gene: .
abundance: .

CDR3aa: CASSLTLTLSYEQYF
CDR3nt: TGTGCCAGCAGCCTCACTCTGACACTCTCCTACGAGCAGTACTTC
j_gene: TRBJ2-7
v_gene: TRBV9
d_gene: .
abundance: .

CDR3aa: CASSPRDTYSPLHF
CDR3nt: TGTGCCAGCAGCCCCCGGGACACATATTCACCCCTCCACTTT
j_gene: TRBJ1-6
v_gene: TRBV9
d_gene: .
abundance: .

CDR3aa: CASSQVNSGTDFGEQYF
CDR3nt: TGCGCCAGCAGCCAAGTCAATTCCGGGACAGACTTCGGTGAGCAGTACTTC
j_gene: TRBJ2-7
v_gene: TRBV4-3
d_gene: TRBD1
abundance: .

CDR3aa: CASSNSESTDTQYF
CDR3nt: TGTGCCAGCAGTAATAGCGAGAGCACAGATACGCAGTATTTT
j_gene: TRBJ2-3
v_gene: TRBV5-4
d_gene: .
abundance: .

CDR3aa: CASSSTGTKGF
CDR3nt: TGTGCCAGCAGTTCCACGGGAACGAAGGGATTC
j_gene: TRBJ2-7
v_gene: TRBV28
d_gene: .
abundance: .

CDR3aa: CASSVLRVGNTGELFF
CDR3nt: TGTGCCAGTAGTGTACTCAGGGTGGGGAACACCGGGGAGCTGTTTTTT
j_gene: TRBJ2-2
v_gene: TRBV19
d_gene: .
abundance: .

CDR3aa: CASSILPQGTTGELFF
CDR3nt: TGTGCCAGCAGTATTTTACCACAGGGGACCACCGGGGAGCTGTTTTTT
j_gene: TRBJ2-2
v_gene: TRBV2
d_gene: TRBD1
abundance: .

CDR3aa: CASSPGTGGNYNEQFF
CDR3nt: TGTGCCAGCAGCCCTGGCACGGGGGGCAACTACAATGAGCAGTTCTTC
j_gene: TRBJ2-1
v_gene: TRBV13
d_gene: .
abundance: once

CDR3aa: CATSRDLGGQYNEQFF
CDR3nt: TGTGCCACCAGCAGAGATCTGGGGGGACAGTACAATGAGCAGTTCTTC
j_gene: TRBJ2-1
v_gene: TRBV15
d_gene: .
abundance: .

CDR3aa: CASSYGGGRNGYTF
CDR3nt: TGTGCCAGCAGCTACGGGGGAGGGAGGAATGGCTACACCTTC
j_gene: TRBJ1-2
v_gene: TRBV5-6
d_gene: .
abundance: .

CDR3aa: CASSPTDTYGYTF
CDR3nt: TGTGCCAGCAGTCCGACAGATACCTATGGCTACACCTTC
j_gene: TRBJ1-2
v_gene: TRBV2
d_gene: .
abundance: .

CDR3aa: CASSLPRTSGSHEQYF
CDR3nt: TGTGCCAGCAGCTTGCCTAGGACTAGCGGGAGCCACGAGCAGTACTTC
j_gene: TRBJ2-7
v_gene: TRBV7-2
d_gene: TRBD2
abundance: .

CDR3aa: CASSLRDSSTDTQYF
CDR3nt: TGTGCCAGCAGTTTACGGGATTCTAGCACAGATACGCAGTATTTT
j_gene: TRBJ2-3
v_gene: TRBV27
d_gene: .
abundance: .

CDR3aa: CAISESSSGNHPTSVQFF
CDR3nt: TGTGCCATCAGTGAGTCGTCTAGCGGGAATCACCCTACAAGCGTGCAGTTCTTC
j_gene: TRBJ2-1
v_gene: TRBV10-3
d_gene: TRBD2
abundance: .

CDR3aa: CASSLLQGRVTNEKLFF
CDR3nt: TGTGCCAGCAGCTTGCTCCAGGGAAGGGTAACTAATGAAAAACTGTTTTTT
j_gene: TRBJ1-4
v_gene: TRBV5-6
d_gene: .
abundance: .

CDR3aa: CASSPPGRGPHNYEQYF
CDR3nt: TGTGCCAGCTCACCACCGGGGAGGGGCCCCCACAACTACGAGCAGTACTTC
j_gene: TRBJ2-7
v_gene: TRBV18
d_gene: TRBD2
abundance: .

CDR3aa: CASSFWGFKNTEAFF
CDR3nt: TGTGCCAGCAGCTTTTGGGGCTTTAAGAACACTGAAGCTTTCTTT
j_gene: TRBJ1-1
v_gene: TRBV7-2
d_gene: .
abundance: .